This TCR beta chain was found in a study of T cells in Graves' hyperthyroidism and ophthalmopathy. Germline assignment: CDR1 LGHDT and CDR2 YNNKEL (reference sequence). This CDR3 spans 15 amino acids. Trimming took off 1 base at V and 8 bases at J, with 12 bases between the two ends. Study observations and caveats: Blood also showed most of the thyroid clonotypes that were expanded above 0.001.

Pregnant or lactating patients were excluded, as were those with uncontrolled infection or other autoimmune disease. The sample, blood from the first hyperthyroidism diagnosis, precedes any ophthalmopathy symptoms. RNA transcripts provided the source from which TCR beta CDR3 regions were amplified. First-round RT-PCR targeting the TCR CDR3 was performed with the HTBI primer set. TCRdb called the multiplex PCR reads again in MiXCR, with one record for every CDR3 protein. The data hold about 770,000 distinct CDR3 sequences, with about 19% observed a single time. This clonotype was counted many times. What it recognizes is unknown.

The J gene is TRBJ1-6, the V gene TRBV3-1; no firm D call. The sample consisted of blood. This TCR was recovered from a woman between 50 and 59 years old with Graves' hyperthyroidism that later progressed to Graves' ophthalmopathy. The CDR3 protein is CASSQVTAIDSPLHF. The CDR3 DNA is TGTGCCAGCAGCCAAGTAACAGCTATTGATTCACCCCTCCACTTT.